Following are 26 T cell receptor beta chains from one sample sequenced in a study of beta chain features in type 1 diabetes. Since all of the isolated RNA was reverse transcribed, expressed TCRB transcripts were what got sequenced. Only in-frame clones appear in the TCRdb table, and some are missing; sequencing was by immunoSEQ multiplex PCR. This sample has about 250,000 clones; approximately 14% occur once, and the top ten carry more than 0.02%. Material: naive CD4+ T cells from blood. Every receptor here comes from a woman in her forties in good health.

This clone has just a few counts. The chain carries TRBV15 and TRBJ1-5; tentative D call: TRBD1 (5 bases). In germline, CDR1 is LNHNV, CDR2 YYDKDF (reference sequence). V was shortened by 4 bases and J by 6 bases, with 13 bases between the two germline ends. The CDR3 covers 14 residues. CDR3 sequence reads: CATSKSGGSQPQHF. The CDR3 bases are TGTGCCACCAGCAAATCCGGGGGGAGTCAGCCCCAGCATTTT.

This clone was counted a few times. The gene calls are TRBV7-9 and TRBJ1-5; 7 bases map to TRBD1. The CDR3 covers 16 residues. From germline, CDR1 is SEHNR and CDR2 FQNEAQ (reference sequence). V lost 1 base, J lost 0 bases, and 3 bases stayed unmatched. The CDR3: CASSLVRGYSNQPQHF. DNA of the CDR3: TGTGCCAGCAGCTTAGTCAGGGGGTATAGCAATCAGCCCCAGCATTTT. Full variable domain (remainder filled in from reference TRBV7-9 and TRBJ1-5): DTGVSQNPRHKITKRGQNVTFRCDPISEHNRLYWYRQTLGQGPEFLTYFQNEAQLEKSRLLSDRFSAERPKGSFSTLEIQRTEQGDSAMYLCASSLVRGYSNQPQHFGDGTRLSIL.

CDR3 sequence (DNA): TGTGCCAGCAGCGTCCCGCTAGCGGGGGGAACAGATACGCAGTATTTT. Translating gives CASSVPLAGGTDTQYF. The chain carries TRBV5-4 and TRBJ2-3; 11 bases map to TRBD2. The CDR3 has 16 amino acids. V was pared by 4 bases and J by 3 bases, with 7 bases of the junction left unmatched. Per the germline V gene, CDR1 is SGHNT and CDR2 is YYREEE (reference sequence). The variable domain in full, with the rest retrieved from reference TRBV5-4 and TRBJ2-3, is ETGVTQSPTHLIKTRGQQVTLRCSSQSGHNTVSWYQQALGQGPQFIFQYYREEENGRGNFPPRFSGLQFPNYSSELNVNALELDDSALYLCASSVPLAGGTDTQYFGPGTRLTVL.

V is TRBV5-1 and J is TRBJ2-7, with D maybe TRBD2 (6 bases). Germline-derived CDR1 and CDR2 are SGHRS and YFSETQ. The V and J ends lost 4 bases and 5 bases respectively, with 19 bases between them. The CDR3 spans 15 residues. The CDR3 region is CASSPEGQGDDEQYF. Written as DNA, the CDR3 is TGCGCCAGCAGCCCGGAGGGGCAGGGTGATGACGAGCAGTACTTC. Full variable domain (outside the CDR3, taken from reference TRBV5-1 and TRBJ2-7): KAGVTQTPRYLIKTRGQQVTLSCSPISGHRSVSWYQQTPGQGLQFLFEYFSETQRNKGNFPGRFSGRQFSNSRSEMNVSTLELGDSALYLCASSPEGQGDDEQYFGPGTRLTVT.

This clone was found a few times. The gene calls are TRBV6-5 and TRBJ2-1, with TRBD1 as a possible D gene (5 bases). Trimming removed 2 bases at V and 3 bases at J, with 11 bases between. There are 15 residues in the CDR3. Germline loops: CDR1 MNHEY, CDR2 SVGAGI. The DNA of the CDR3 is TGTGCCAGCAGTTACCGGGTGGGGCTCTACAATGAGCAGTTCTTC. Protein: CASSYRVGLYNEQFF.

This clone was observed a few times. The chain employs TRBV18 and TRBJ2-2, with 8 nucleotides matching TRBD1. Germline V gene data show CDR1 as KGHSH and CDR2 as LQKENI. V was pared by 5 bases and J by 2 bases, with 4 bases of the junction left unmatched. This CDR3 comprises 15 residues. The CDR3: CASSRDRTNTGELFF. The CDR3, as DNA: TGTGCCAGCTCAAGGGACAGGACCAACACCGGGGAGCTGTTTTTT.

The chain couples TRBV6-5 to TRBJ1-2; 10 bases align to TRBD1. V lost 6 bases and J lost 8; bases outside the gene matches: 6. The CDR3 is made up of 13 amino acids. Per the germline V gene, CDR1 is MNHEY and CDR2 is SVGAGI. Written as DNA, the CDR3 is TGTGCCAGCAGGAGGACAGGGGGACAGGGCTACACCTTC. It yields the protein CASRRTGGQGYTF.

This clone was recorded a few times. DNA for the CDR3: TGTGCCAGCAGCTTTCGACTAGCGGGGGGATCCTACGAGCAGTACTTC. This sequence encodes CASSFRLAGGSYEQYF. The V and J genes are TRBV11-2 and TRBJ2-7; TRBD2 matches 13 bases. The V gene end was trimmed by 3 bases and the J gene end by 1 base; junction bases not matched to a gene: 3. In germline, CDR1 is SGHAT, CDR2 FQNNGV. The CDR3 is 16 residues long. Supplemented by reference TRBV11-2 and TRBJ2-7, the full variable domain reads EAGVAQSPRYKIIEKRQSVAFWCNPISGHATLYWYQQILGQGPKLLIQFQNNGVVDDSQLPKDRFSAERLKGVDSTLKIQPAKLEDSAVYLCASSFRLAGGSYEQYFGPGTRLTVT.

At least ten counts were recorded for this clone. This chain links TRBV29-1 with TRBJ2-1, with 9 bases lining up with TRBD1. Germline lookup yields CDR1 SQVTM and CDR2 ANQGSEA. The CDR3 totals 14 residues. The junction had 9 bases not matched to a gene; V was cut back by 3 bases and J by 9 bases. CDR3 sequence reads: CSVEVSGQGREQFF. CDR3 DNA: TGCAGCGTTGAGGTGTCGGGACAGGGTCGTGAGCAGTTCTTC.

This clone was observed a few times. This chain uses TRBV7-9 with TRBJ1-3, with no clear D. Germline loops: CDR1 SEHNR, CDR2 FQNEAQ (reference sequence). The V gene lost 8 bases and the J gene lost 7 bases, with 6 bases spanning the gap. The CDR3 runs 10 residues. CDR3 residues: CASQENTIYF. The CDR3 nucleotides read TGTGCCAGCCAAGAGAACACCATATATTTT.

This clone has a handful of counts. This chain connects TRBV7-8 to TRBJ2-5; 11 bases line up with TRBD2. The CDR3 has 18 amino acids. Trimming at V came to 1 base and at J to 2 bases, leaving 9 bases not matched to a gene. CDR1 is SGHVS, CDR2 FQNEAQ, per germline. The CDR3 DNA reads TGTGCCAGCAGCTTAGACGCGGTCCTAGCGGGGGGACAAGAGACCCAGTACTTC. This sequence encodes CASSLDAVLAGGQETQYF. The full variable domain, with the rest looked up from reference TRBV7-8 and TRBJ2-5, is GAGVSQSPRYKVAKRGQDVALRCDPISGHVSLFWYQQALGQGPEFLTYFQNEAQLDKSGLPSDRFFAERPEGSVSTLKIQRTQQEDSAVYLCASSLDAVLAGGQETQYFGPGTRLLVL.

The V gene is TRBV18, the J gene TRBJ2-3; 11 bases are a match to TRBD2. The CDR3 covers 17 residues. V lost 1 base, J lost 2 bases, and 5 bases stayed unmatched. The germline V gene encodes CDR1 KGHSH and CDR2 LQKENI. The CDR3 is CASSPRTSGGSTDTQYF. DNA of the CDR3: TGTGCCAGCTCACCACGCACTAGCGGGGGATCCACAGATACGCAGTATTTT.

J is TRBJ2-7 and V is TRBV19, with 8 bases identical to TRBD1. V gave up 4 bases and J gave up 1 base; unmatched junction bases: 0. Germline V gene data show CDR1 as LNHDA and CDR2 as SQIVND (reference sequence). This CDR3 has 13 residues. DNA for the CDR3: TGTGCCAGTAGTAACAGGGGGTCCTACGAGCAGTACTTC. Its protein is CASSNRGSYEQYF.

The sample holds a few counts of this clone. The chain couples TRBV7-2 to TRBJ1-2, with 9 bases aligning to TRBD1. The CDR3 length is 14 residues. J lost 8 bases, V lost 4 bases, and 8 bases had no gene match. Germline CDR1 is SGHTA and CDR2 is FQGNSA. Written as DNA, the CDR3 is TGTGCCAGCAGCTCCAGAGGACAGGGGAGGGGCTACACCTTC. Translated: CASSSRGQGRGYTF.

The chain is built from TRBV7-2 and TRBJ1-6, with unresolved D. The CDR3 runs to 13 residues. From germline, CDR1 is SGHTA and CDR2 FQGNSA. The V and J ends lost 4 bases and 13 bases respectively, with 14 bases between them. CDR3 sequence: CASSSQNSSPLHF. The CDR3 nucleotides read TGTGCCAGCAGCTCTCAGAACAGTTCCCCCCTCCACTTT.

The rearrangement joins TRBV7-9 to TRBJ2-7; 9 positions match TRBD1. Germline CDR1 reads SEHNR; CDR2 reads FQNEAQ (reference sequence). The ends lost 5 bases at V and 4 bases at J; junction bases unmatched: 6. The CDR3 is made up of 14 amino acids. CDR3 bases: TGTGCCAGCAGCGGCCGGGACAGGGCTTACGAGCAGTACTTC. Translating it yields CASSGRDRAYEQYF. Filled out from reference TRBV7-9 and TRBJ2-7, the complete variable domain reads DTGVSQNPRHKITKRGQNVTFRCDPISEHNRLYWYRQTLGQGPEFLTYFQNEAQLEKSRLLSDRFSAERPKGSFSTLEIQRTEQGDSAMYLCASSGRDRAYEQYFGPGTRLTVT.

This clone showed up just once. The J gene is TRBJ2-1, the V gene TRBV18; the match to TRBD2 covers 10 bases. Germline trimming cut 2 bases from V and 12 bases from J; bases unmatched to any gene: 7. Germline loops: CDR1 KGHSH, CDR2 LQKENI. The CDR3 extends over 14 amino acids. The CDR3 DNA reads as TGTGCCAGCTCACCAGGACTAGCGGCGGGGTGGCAGTTCTTC. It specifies CASSPGLAAGWQFF.

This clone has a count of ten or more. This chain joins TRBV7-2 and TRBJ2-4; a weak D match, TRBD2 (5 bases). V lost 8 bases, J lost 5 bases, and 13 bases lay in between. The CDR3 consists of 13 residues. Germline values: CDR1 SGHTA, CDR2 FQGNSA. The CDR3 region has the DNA TGTGCCAGCCGCCCGGGATCCCAAAACATTCAGTACTTC. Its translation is CASRPGSQNIQYF.

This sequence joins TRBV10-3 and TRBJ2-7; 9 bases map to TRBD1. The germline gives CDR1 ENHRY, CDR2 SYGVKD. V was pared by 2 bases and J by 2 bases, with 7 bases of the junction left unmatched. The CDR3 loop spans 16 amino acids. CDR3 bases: TGTGCCATCAGTGAGGGGGTTACAGGGGGCACCTACGAGCAGTACTTC. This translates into CAISEGVTGGTYEQYF.

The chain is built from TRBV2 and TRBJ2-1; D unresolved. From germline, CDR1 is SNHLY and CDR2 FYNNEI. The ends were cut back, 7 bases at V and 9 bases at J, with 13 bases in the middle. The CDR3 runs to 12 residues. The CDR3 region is CASTLLRIEQFF. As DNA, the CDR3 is TGTGCCAGCACTCTCCTTCGTATTGAGCAGTTCTTC.

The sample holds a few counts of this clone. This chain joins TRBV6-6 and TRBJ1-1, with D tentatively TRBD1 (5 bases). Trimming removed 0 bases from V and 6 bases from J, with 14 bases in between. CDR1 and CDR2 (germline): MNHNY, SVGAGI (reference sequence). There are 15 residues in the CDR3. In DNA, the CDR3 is TGTGCCAGCAGTTACTCGATTGCCAGGGAGGCTGAAGCTTTCTTT. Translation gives CASSYSIAREAEAFF.

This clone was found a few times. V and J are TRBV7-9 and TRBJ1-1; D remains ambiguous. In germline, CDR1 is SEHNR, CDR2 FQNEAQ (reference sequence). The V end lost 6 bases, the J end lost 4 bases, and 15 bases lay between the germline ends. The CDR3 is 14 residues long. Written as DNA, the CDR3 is TGTGCCAGCAGTCCTGCCGAGTTTGCCACTGAAGCTTTCTTT. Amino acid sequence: CASSPAEFATEAFF. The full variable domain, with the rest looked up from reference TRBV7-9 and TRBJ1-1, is DTGVSQNPRHKITKRGQNVTFRCDPISEHNRLYWYRQTLGQGPEFLTYFQNEAQLEKSRLLSDRFSAERPKGSFSTLEIQRTEQGDSAMYLCASSPAEFATEAFFGQGTRLTVV.

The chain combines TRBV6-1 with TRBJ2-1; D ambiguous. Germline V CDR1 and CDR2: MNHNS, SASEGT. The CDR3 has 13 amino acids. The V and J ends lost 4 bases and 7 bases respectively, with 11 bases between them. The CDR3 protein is CASSAITSNEQFF. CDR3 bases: TGTGCCAGCAGTGCTATCACTTCTAATGAGCAGTTCTTC.

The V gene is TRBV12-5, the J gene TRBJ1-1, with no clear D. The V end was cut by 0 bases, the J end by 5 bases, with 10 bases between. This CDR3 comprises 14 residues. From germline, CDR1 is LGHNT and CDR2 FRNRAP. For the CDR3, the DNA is TGTGCTAGTGGTTTGGTTCGGGGTTCAACTGAAGCTTTCTTT. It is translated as CASGLVRGSTEAFF.

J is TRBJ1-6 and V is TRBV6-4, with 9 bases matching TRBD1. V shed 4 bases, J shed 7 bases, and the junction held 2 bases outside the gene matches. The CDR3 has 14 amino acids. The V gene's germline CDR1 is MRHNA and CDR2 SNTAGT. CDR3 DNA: TGTGCCAGCAGTGCCGGACAGGGGAATTCACCCCTCCACTTT. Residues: CASSAGQGNSPLHF.

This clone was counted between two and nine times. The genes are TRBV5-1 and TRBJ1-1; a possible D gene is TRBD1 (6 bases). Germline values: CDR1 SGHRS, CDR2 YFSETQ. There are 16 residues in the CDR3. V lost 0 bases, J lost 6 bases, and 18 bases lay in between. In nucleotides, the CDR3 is TGCGCCAGCAGCTTGGTTATCTCGGGGAAGGGGGCTGAAGCTTTCTTT. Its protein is CASSLVISGKGAEAFF. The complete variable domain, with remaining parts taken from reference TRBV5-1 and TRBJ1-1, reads KAGVTQTPRYLIKTRGQQVTLSCSPISGHRSVSWYQQTPGQGLQFLFEYFSETQRNKGNFPGRFSGRQFSNSRSEMNVSTLELGDSALYLCASSLVISGKGAEAFFGQGTRLTVV.